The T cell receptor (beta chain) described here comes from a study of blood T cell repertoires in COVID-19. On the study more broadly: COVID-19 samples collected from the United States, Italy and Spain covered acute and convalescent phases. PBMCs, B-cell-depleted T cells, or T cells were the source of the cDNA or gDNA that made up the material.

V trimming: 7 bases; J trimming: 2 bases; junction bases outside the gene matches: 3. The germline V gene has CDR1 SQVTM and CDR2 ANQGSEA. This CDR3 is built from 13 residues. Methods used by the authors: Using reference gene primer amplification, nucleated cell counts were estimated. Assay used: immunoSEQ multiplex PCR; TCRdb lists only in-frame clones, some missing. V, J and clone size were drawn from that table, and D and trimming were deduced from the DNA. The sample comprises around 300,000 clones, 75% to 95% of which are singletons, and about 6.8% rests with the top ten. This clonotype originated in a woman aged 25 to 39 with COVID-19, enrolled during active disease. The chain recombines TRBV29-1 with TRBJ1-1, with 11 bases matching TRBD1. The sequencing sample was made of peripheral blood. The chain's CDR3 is CSARTGGNTEAFF. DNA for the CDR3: TGCAGCGCCCGGACAGGGGGCAACACTGAAGCTTTCTTT.